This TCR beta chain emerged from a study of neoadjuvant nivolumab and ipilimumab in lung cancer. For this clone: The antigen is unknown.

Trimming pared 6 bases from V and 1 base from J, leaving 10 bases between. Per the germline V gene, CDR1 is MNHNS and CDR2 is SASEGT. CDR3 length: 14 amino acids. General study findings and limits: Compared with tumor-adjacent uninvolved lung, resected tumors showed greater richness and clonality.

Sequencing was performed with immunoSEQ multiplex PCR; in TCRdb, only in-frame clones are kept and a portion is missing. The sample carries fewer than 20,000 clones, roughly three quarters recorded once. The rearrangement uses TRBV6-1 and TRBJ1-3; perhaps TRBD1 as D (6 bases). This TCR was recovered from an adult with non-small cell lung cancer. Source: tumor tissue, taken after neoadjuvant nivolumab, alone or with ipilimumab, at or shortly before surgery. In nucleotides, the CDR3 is TGTGCCAGCAGCCGGACAGTTTCTGGAAACACCATATATTTT. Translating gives CASSRTVSGNTIYF.